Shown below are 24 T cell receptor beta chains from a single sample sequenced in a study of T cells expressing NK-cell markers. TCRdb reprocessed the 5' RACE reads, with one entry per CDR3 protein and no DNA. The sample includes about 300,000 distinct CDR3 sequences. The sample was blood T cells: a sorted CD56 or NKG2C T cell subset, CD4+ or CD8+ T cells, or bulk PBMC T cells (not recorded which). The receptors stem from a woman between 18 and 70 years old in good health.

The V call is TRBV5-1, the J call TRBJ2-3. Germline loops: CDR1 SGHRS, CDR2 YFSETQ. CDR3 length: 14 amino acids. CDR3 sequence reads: CASSLWSSTDTQYF.

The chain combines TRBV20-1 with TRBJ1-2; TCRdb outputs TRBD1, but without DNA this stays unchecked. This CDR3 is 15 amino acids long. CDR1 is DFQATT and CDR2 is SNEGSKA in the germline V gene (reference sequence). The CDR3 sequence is CSASNPRTDQYGYTF.

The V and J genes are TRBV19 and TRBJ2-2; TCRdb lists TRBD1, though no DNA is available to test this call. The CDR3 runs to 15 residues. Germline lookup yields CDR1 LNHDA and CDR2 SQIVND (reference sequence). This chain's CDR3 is CASSLRTGNTGELFF.

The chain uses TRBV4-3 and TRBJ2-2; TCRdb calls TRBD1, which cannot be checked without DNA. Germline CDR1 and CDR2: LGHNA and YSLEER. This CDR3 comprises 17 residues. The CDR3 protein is CASSQAPREQGTGELFF.

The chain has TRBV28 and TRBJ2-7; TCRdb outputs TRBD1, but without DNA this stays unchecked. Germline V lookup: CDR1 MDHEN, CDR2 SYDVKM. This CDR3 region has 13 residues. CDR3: CASSPPQGTVRDF.

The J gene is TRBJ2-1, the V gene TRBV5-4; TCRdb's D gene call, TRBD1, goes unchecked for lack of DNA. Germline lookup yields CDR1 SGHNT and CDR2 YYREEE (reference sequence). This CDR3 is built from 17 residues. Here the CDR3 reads CASSLWGQGAPNRRRFF.

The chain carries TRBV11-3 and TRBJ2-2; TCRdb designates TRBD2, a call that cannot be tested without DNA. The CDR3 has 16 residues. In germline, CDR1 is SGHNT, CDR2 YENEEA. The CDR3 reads CASSRGTSGGSGELFF.

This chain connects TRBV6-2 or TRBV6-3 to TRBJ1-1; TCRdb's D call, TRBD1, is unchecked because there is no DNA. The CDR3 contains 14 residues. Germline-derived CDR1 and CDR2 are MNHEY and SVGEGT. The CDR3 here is CASRPSQGATEAFF.

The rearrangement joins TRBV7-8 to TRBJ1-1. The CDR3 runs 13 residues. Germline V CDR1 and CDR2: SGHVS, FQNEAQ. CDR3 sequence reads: CASTHGRGTEAFF.

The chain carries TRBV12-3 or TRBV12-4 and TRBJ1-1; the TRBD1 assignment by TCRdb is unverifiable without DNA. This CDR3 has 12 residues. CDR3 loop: CASSLLGGPAFF.

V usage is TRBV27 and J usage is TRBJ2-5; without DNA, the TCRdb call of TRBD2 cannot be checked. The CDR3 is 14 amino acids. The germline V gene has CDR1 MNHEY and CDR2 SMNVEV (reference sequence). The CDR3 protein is CASSLTSGVGTQYF.

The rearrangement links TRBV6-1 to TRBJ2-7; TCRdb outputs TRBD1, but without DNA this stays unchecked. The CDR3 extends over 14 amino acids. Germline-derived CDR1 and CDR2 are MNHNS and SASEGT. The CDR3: CASSRRTGAYEQYF.

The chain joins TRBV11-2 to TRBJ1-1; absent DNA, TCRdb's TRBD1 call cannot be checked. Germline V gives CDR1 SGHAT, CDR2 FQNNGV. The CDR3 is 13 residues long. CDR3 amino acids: CASSRGISTEAFF.

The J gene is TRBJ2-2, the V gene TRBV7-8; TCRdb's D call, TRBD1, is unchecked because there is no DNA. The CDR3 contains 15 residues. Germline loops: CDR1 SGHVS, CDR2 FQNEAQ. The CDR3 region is CASSLGGVNTGELFF.

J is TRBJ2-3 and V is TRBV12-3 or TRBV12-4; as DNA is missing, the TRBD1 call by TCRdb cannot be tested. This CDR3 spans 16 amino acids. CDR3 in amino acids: CASSLPGQGVLDTQYF.

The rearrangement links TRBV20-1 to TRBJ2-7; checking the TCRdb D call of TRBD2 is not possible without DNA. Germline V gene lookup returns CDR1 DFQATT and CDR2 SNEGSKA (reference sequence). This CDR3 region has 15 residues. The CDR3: CSAREVGGPSYEQYF.

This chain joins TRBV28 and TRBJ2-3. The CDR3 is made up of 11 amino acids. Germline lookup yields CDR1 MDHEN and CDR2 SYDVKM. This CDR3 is CASSPRDTQYF.

The CDR3 spells CASSPGGFDQPQHF. The V call is TRBV12-3 or TRBV12-4, the J call TRBJ1-5. This CDR3 region has 14 residues.

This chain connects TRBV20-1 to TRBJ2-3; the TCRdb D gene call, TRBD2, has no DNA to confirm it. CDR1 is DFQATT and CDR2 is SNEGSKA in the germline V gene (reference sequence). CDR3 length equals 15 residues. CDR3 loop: CSASPTSGGTDTQYF.

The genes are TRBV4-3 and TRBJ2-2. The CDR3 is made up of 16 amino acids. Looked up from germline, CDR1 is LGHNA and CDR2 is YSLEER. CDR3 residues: CASSQKMHSNTGELFF.

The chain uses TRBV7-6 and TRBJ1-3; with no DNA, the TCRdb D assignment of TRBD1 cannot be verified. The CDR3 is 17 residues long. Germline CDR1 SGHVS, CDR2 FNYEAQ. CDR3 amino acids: CASRPLWAGSSGNTIYF.

CDR3 amino acids: CASSFRGGEQYF. J is TRBJ2-7 and V is TRBV12-3 or TRBV12-4; absent DNA, TCRdb's TRBD1 call cannot be checked. The CDR3 covers 12 residues.

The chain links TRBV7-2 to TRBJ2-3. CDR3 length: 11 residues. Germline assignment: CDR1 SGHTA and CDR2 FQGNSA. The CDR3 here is CASSLGGRQYF. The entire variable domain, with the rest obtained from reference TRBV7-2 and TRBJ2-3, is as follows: GAGVSQSPSNKVTEKGKDVELRCDPISGHTALYWYRQSLGQGLEFLIYFQGNSAPDKSGLPSDRFSAERTGGSVSTLTIQRTQQEDSAVYLCASSLGGRQYFGPGTRLTVL.

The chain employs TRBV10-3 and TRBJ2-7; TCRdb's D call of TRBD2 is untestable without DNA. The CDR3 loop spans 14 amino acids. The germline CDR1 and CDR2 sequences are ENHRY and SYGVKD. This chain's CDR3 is CAISEGKAVDEQYF.